A selection of T cell receptor beta chains follows, all from one sample in a study of T cells in Graves' hyperthyroidism and ophthalmopathy. In TCRdb, the multiplex PCR reads were re-called with MiXCR into one record per CDR3 protein. The sample lists about 290,000 distinct CDR3 sequences, about an eighth occurring once. Sequencing was done on a sample of blood. All receptors derive from a woman in her twenties or thirties with Graves' hyperthyroidism that later progressed to Graves' ophthalmopathy. The CDR3 runs from the conserved cysteine through the conserved F or W.

V gene	CDR3 protein
TRBV4-1	CASSPTAGGNQPQHF
TRBV29-1	CSVSGGRVYNEQFF
TRBV25-1	CASSDEGFTDTQYF
TRBV6-2/TRBV6-3	CASSYSETAHNSPLHF
TRBV7-2	CASSPLTGSYEQYF
TRBV6-1	CASSPGQLLNTEAFF
TRBV20-1	CSARDPSQVLTSGEETQYF
TRBV7-2	CASSLQGLGDTQYF
TRBV19	CASSDTSGLRNTQYF
TRBV20-1	CSANLVRAHEQYF
TRBV28	CASTGELFF
TRBV5-6	CASIALHGPDTQYF
TRBV15	CATNREVAGHPQETQYF
TRBV27	CASRTLSYSTDTQYF
TRBV7-9	CATQVAGGDNEQFF
TRBV7-3	CASSLRGGGGSDTQYF
TRBV20-1	CSATYRGLEQYF
TRBV6-1	CASSRTMGRDRGFDTEAFF
TRBV27	CASSSPRGGSYEQYF
TRBV7-9	CASSPPGTGGDEQFF
TRBV11-2	CASSVSGTPYNEQFF
TRBV2	CASSEIPAAGDDDEQFF
TRBV20-1	CSASVRRRAGELFF
TRBV7-9	CASSLGFSNQPQHF
TRBV11-1	CASSLRGSYNEQFF
TRBV3-1	CASSQGTTNEKLFF
TRBV5-1	CASSLSGTAAEKLFF
TRBV28	CASTYGGPQHF
TRBV6-2/TRBV6-3	CASSYPGGSNQPQHF
TRBV20-1	CSAEISGVLQETQYF
TRBV15	CATSRAGLAISTDTQYF
TRBV25-1	CASSEYRAGLADTQYF
TRBV30	CAWSGVGRGSSPLHF
TRBV27	CASSLGRRGELFF
TRBV7-9	CASSSGAQSVEQYF